One sample yielded the 18 T cell receptor beta chains listed below, sequenced in a study of cytomegalovirus exposure and HLA in healthy donors. In the PCR, 60 Vbeta and 13 Jbeta primers were used. The table came from immunoSEQ multiplex PCR; TCRdb's copy has only in-frame clones and leaves some out. The sample table sets out some 72,000 clones. Material for sequencing was PBMCs. These receptors were obtained from a boy younger than 18 in good health and CMV-seronegative.

The chain recombines TRBV29-1 with TRBJ1-1; TRBD1 aligns across 8 bases. CDR1 is SQVTM and CDR2 is ANQGSEA in the germline V gene. The CDR3 consists of 14 residues. Losses at the gene ends were 4 bases for V and 3 bases for J; bases not matched to a gene: 7. CDR3 sequence (DNA): TGCAGCGTTGCAAGACAGGGGCGGGACACTGAAGCTTTCTTT. It codes for CSVARQGRDTEAFF.

J is TRBJ2-7 and V is TRBV5-1; D might be TRBD2 (5 bases). V was pared by 0 bases and J by 7 bases, with 17 bases between. Germline CDR1 is SGHRS and CDR2 is YFSETQ. The CDR3 is 15 amino acids. As DNA, the CDR3 is TGCGCCAGCAGCTTGGAATTTGGGGTGACGGGAGAGCAGTACTTC. It yields the protein CASSLEFGVTGEQYF.

This rearrangement joins TRBV19 to TRBJ2-7; 8 bases match TRBD1. This CDR3 has 16 amino acids. The germline V gene has CDR1 LNHDA and CDR2 SQIVND (reference sequence). Unmatched junction bases numbered 11, after V lost 4 bases and J lost 3 bases. CDR3 coding DNA: TGTGCCAGTAGTACTTGGACAGGGCCCAGGGACTACGAGCAGTACTTC. Translating it yields CASSTWTGPRDYEQYF.

The chain links TRBV10-3 to TRBJ2-7, with 11 nucleotides matching TRBD1. The junction had 6 bases not matched to a gene; V was cut back by 6 bases and J by 5 bases. This CDR3 spans 14 amino acids. Germline V lookup: CDR1 ENHRY, CDR2 SYGVKD. The CDR3 sequence is CAISRDRGIDEQYF. Written as DNA, the CDR3 is TGTGCCATCAGCCGGGACAGGGGGATTGACGAGCAGTACTTC.

This rearrangement joins TRBV4-1 to TRBJ2-3; a possible D gene is TRBD2 (6 bases). The CDR3 contains 15 residues. Deletions cut 0 bases from V and 10 bases from J, with 17 bases between. Germline V lookup: CDR1 MGHRA, CDR2 YSYEKL. The CDR3: CASSQDPGGSLAQYF. Written as DNA, the CDR3 is TGCGCCAGCAGCCAAGATCCCGGAGGGTCTCTGGCGCAGTATTTT.

The V and J genes are TRBV5-1 and TRBJ1-3, with 9 bases lining up with TRBD1. The CDR3 length is 14 residues. Germline values: CDR1 SGHRS, CDR2 YFSETQ. V dropped 4 bases and J dropped 11; count of bases not matched to a gene: 10. CDR3 loop: CASSPPGQGSSIYF. In nucleotides, the CDR3 is TGCGCCAGCAGCCCACCGGGACAGGGAAGCTCCATATATTTT. The whole variable domain, filled in from reference TRBV5-1 and TRBJ1-3, reads KAGVTQTPRYLIKTRGQQVTLSCSPISGHRSVSWYQQTPGQGLQFLFEYFSETQRNKGNFPGRFSGRQFSNSRSEMNVSTLELGDSALYLCASSPPGQGSSIYFGEGSWLTVV.

V is TRBV6-1 and J is TRBJ2-7; 8 bases are a match to TRBD1. V lost 1 base to trimming and J lost 5 bases; unmatched junction nucleotides: 4. CDR1 and CDR2 (germline): MNHNS, SASEGT. The CDR3 length is 14 residues. The CDR3 DNA is TGTGCCAGCAGTGAAGTCCCAGGGGGCGACGAGCAGTACTTC. Its protein is CASSEVPGGDEQYF.

The chain recombines TRBV6-1 with TRBJ1-1, with 7 bases matching TRBD1. V dropped 3 bases and J dropped 4; count of bases not matched to a gene: 5. CDR3 length equals 14 residues. Per the germline V gene, CDR1 is MNHNS and CDR2 is SASEGT. CDR3 loop: CASSDPGQTTEAFF. The DNA of the CDR3 is TGTGCCAGCAGTGACCCGGGACAGACCACTGAAGCTTTCTTT.

This chain joins TRBV27 and TRBJ2-7; D might be TRBD2 (6 bases). CDR3 length: 15 residues. The germline V gene has CDR1 MNHEY and CDR2 SMNVEV (reference sequence). V lost 2 bases and J 4 bases, leaving 15 bases between the germline ends. The CDR3 bases are TGTGCCAGCAGTTTAGGAAGCGGGCAACTGTACGAGCAGTACTTC. Encoded protein: CASSLGSGQLYEQYF.

The V call is TRBV6-6, the J call TRBJ2-5, with 8 bases lining up with TRBD2. The CDR3 sequence is 16 residues long. With V trimmed by 7 bases and J by 5 bases, 15 bases remained unmatched. Germline CDR1 reads MNHNY; CDR2 reads SVGAGI (reference sequence). The CDR3 loop is CASTPTPTGGRETQYF. CDR3 nucleotides: TGTGCCAGCACACCAACCCCCACGGGGGGGAGGGAGACCCAGTACTTC.

The chain carries TRBV9 and TRBJ1-1; D unclear. This CDR3 is built from 14 residues. The V end lost 1 base, the J end lost 3 bases, and 10 bases lay between the germline ends. Germline V CDR1 and CDR2: SGDLS, YYNGEE. CDR3 sequence (DNA): TGTGCCAGCAGCGTAACAAGTATGGACACTGAAGCTTTCTTT. Protein sequence: CASSVTSMDTEAFF.

J is TRBJ2-5 and V is TRBV6-5; D may be TRBD2 (6 bases). Germline CDR1 MNHEY, CDR2 SVGAGI. Trimming took off 7 bases at V and 5 bases at J, with 14 bases between the two ends. This CDR3 spans 13 amino acids. CDR3 residues: CASKPAGRETQYF. The CDR3 DNA reads as TGTGCCAGCAAACCCGCGGGGAGGGAGACCCAGTACTTC.

The chain uses TRBV2 and TRBJ2-5; TRBD2 aligns across 8 bases. CDR1 is SNHLY, CDR2 FYNNEI, per germline. The V segment lost 6 bases and the J segment 5 bases; nucleotides outside the gene matches: 8. The CDR3 totals 14 residues. The CDR3 DNA reads TGTGCCAGCAGACCGGGACTAGGGATTGAGACCCAGTACTTC. Amino acids: CASRPGLGIETQYF.

This chain links TRBV19 with TRBJ2-1, with 12 positions matching TRBD2. In germline, CDR1 is LNHDA, CDR2 SQIVND (reference sequence). There are 16 residues in the CDR3. J was trimmed by 4 bases and V by 5 bases; bases with no gene match: 6. DNA for the CDR3: TGTGCCAGTAGTTTAGCGACTAGCGGGAGTTACAATGAGCAGTTCTTC. Residues: CASSLATSGSYNEQFF.

This rearrangement joins TRBV7-2 to TRBJ1-2; the D gene is possibly TRBD1 (5 bases). V was cut by 4 bases and J by 0 bases, with 12 bases left in between. The CDR3 has 15 amino acids. Per the germline V gene, CDR1 is SGHTA and CDR2 is FQGNSA. The CDR3 bases are TGTGCCAGCAGCTACACGACAGCCTCTAACTATGGCTACACCTTC. Translating it yields CASSYTTASNYGYTF. Full variable domain (outside the CDR3, taken from reference TRBV7-2 and TRBJ1-2): GAGVSQSPSNKVTEKGKDVELRCDPISGHTALYWYRQSLGQGLEFLIYFQGNSAPDKSGLPSDRFSAERTGGSVSTLTIQRTQQEDSAVYLCASSYTTASNYGYTFGSGTRLTVV.

The chain links TRBV5-1 to TRBJ1-2, with 9 bases matching TRBD1. CDR1 is SGHRS, CDR2 YFSETQ, per germline. The CDR3 has 14 residues. V was clipped by 5 bases and J by 5 bases; unmatched bases: 7. The CDR3 loop is CASRSGQGYYGYTF. In DNA, the CDR3 is TGCGCCAGCAGGAGTGGACAGGGGTATTATGGCTACACCTTC.

The chain links TRBV7-2 to TRBJ2-1; tentatively, D is TRBD1 (5 bases). Trimming left V 4 bases short and J 6 bases short, with 22 bases between. Germline V gene data show CDR1 as SGHTA and CDR2 as FQGNSA. The CDR3 covers 17 residues. CDR3 amino acids: CASSYGYAQVPLNEQFF. CDR3 bases: TGTGCCAGCAGCTATGGCTATGCACAGGTCCCACTCAATGAGCAGTTCTTC. Full variable domain (missing parts from reference TRBV7-2 and TRBJ2-1): GAGVSQSPSNKVTEKGKDVELRCDPISGHTALYWYRQSLGQGLEFLIYFQGNSAPDKSGLPSDRFSAERTGGSVSTLTIQRTQQEDSAVYLCASSYGYAQVPLNEQFFGPGTRLTVL.

This chain connects TRBV4-1 to TRBJ2-7, with 9 bases identical to TRBD1. J was trimmed by 2 bases and V by 4 bases; bases with no gene match: 9. The CDR3 runs to 16 residues. The germline gives CDR1 MGHRA, CDR2 YSYEKL. The CDR3 region is CASSPRDRVGAYEQYF. The CDR3 region has the DNA TGCGCCAGCAGCCCCCGGGACAGGGTGGGCGCCTACGAGCAGTACTTC.